Described below is a single T cell receptor (beta chain) sequence and its context. In its sample, this clonotype was seen a few times. Its cognate antigen has yet to be identified. Within one base of it there is no much larger clone, and no base qualities were kept. The reads were generated on an Illumina HiSeq 1500. Starting from the raw public reads, TCRdb applied fastp trimming at Q25, assembled clones with MiXCR and retained in-frame beta chains. Identical CDR3 proteins give one entry, which carries the most common genes and DNA. In this sample the table shows a few hundred thousand distinct CDR3 sequences, under 45% of which occur a single time. The ten largest clonotypes hold around 46% of the sample. The sample belongs to a study of T cell repertoires in cytomegalovirus infection (dated by TCRdb to the late 2010s). Context from the whole study: The peptide stimulations were aimed at well-studied HLA-B-restricted epitopes as well as recently identified HLA-C-restricted CMV epitopes, whose presentation resists viral immunomodulation. The HLA type of each donor mattered for the analysis, because public TCR beta signatures pointed to carriage of CMV infection along with the matching HLA type. General findings and caveats noted by the study authors: Carriers of CMV infection plus the relevant HLA type were discriminated by the cumulative frequency of public TCR beta family members in the study cohort and in an independent approximately 400-donor cohort. In the ex vivo response, HLA-C-restricted CMV-specific TCR beta clonotypes were dominant, and in two of eight donors the single most frequent clonotype came from this HLA-C-restricted group.

The treatment or condition label here, explained by the study, means: in vitro stimulation with specific CMV peptide epitopes to enrich CMV-specific T cells. Counted from cysteine to phenylalanine, this CDR3 has 12 amino acids. The kept DNA is CDR3 alone, 36 bases in frame from the first base. V is pared back by 5 bases and J by 3 bases, with 8 bases lying between the germline termini. The germline V gene sets CDR1 to SQVTM and CDR2 to ANQGSEA. The sample here was cultured PBMCs, taken from culture after CMV antigen stimulation. The receptor's source is a human donor in good health (CMV status not recorded). Some clones in this sample may be carry-over from other donors' samples. The rearrangement joined TRBV29-1 to TRBJ1-5; a confident D gene designation cannot be given. The CDR3 corresponds to CSVCEHNQPQHF. The nucleotides are TGCAGCGTTTGTGAGCACAATCAGCCCCAGCATTTT.